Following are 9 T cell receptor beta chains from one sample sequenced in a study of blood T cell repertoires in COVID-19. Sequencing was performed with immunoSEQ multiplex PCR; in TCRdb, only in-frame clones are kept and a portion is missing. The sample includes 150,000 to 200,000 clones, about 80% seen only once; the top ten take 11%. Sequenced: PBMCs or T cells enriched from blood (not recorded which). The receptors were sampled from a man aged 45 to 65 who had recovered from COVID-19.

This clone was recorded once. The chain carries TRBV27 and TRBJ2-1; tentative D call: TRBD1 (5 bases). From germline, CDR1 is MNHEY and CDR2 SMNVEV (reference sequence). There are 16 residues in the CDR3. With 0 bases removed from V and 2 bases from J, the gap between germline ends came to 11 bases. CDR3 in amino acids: CASSLSGMGPYNEQFF. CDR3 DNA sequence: TGTGCCAGCAGTTTATCGGGGATGGGGCCCTACAATGAGCAGTTCTTC.

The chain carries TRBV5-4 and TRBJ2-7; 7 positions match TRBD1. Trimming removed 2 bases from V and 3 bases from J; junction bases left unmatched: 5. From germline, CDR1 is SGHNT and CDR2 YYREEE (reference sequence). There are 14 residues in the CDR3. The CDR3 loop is CASSFGQALYEQYF. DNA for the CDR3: TGTGCCAGCAGCTTCGGACAGGCACTCTACGAGCAGTACTTC.

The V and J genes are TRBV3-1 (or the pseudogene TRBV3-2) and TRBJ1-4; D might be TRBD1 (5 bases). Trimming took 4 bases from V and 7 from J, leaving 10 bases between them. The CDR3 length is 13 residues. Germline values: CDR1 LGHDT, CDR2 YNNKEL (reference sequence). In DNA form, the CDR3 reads TGTGCCAGCAGCCCCAGGGAGGGTGAAAAACTGTTTTTT. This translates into CASSPREGEKLFF.

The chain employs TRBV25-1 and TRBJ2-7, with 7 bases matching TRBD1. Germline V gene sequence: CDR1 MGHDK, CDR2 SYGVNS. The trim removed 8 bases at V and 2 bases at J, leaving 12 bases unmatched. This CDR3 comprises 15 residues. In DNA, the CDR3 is TGTGCCAGCCGCGTTCCCGACAGGGTCACCTACGAGCAGTACTTC. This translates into CASRVPDRVTYEQYF.

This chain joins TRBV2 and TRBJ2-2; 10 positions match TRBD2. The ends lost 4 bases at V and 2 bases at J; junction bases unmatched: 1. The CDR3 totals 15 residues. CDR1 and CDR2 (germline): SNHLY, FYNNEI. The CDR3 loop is CASSGTSGNTGELFF. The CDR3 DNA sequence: TGTGCCAGCAGTGGGACTAGCGGAAACACCGGGGAGCTGTTTTTT. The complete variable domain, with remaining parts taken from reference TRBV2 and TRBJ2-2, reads EPEVTQTPSHQVTQMGQEVILRCVPISNHLYFYWYRQILGQKVEFLVSFYNNEISEKSEIFDDQFSVERPDGSNFTLKIRSTKLEDSAMYFCASSGTSGNTGELFFGEGSRLTVL.

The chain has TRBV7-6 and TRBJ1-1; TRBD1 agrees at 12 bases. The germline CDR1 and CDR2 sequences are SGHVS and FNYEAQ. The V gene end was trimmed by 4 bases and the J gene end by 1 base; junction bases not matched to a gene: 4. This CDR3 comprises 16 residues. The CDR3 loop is CASSSGTGGGNTEAFF. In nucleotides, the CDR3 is TGTGCCAGCAGCTCCGGGACAGGGGGCGGGAACACTGAAGCTTTCTTT.

The CDR3 loop is CSVADIAEAFF. For the CDR3, the DNA is TGCAGCGTTGCCGACATCGCTGAAGCTTTCTTT. The J gene is TRBJ1-1, the V gene TRBV29-1; D remains unclear. The germline gives CDR1 SQVTM, CDR2 ANQGSEA. The V end lost 4 bases, the J end lost 6 bases, and 9 bases lay between the germline ends. There are 11 residues in the CDR3.

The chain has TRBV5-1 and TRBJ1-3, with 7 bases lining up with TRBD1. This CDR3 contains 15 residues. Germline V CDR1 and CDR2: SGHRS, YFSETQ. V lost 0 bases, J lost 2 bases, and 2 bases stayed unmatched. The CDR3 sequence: CASSLETGTGNTIYF. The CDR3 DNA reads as TGCGCCAGCAGCTTGGAGACAGGGACTGGAAACACCATATATTTT.

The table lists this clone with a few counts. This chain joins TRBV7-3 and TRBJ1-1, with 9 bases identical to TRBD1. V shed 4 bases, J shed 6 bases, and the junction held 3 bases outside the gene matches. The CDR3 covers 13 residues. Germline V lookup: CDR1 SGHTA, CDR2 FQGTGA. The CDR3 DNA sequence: TGTGCCAGCAGCTCGACAGGGGGGGCTGAAGCTTTCTTT. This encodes CASSSTGGAEAFF. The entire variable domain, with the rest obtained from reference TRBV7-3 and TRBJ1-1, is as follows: GAGVSQTPSNKVTEKGKYVELRCDPISGHTALYWYRQSLGQGPEFLIYFQGTGAADDSGLPNDRFFAVRPEGSVSTLKIQRTERGDSAVYLCASSSTGGAEAFFGQGTRLTVV.